Sequencing of this T cell receptor beta chain was carried out in a study of T cells in Graves' hyperthyroidism and ophthalmopathy. These patients, aged 18 to 65, had recently diagnosed hyperthyroidism lasting under 2 months. This sample holds PBMCs from around 9.9 ml fresh peripheral blood. RNA transcripts served as the template for amplifying TCR beta CDR3 regions. Using the HTBI primer set, a first-round RT-PCR was run on the TCR CDR3. TCRdb itself ran the multiplex PCR reads through MiXCR, one entry per CDR3 protein. The data contain more than 550,000 distinct CDR3 sequences, about 19% of them singletons. CDR3 length: 12 residues. Germline lookup yields CDR1 MNHEY and CDR2 SVGEGT. V dropped 2 bases and J dropped 14 bases, with 13 bases sitting between them. Notes on the study in general: Within blood appeared most thyroid clonotypes that had expanded above 0.001.

On this clonotype: Its specificity is unknown.

The sequence derives from a woman aged 50 to 60 with Graves' hyperthyroidism that later progressed to Graves' ophthalmopathy. This rearrangement joins TRBV6-2 or TRBV6-3 to TRBJ2-1, with D possibly matching TRBD2 (6 bases). Sequencing input: blood. This CDR3 reads CASSYRDRGKFF. In DNA form, the CDR3 reads TGTGCCAGCAGTTACCGGGACCGCGGGAAGTTCTTC.